The present entry profiles one TCR beta chain with its context. Its antigen is still unknown. The source of the sample is a study of shared clonotypes between healthy human individuals. General observations from the study: The study sampled only blood, and tissue repertoires likely differ. Unshared clonotypes carried lower generation probabilities than those common to all four donors.

TCRdb's table, derived via immunoSEQ multiplex PCR, lists solely in-frame clones and lacks some. The repertoire holds 1,500,000 or so clones, 97% to 99% seen once, with around 0.33% in the top ten. What was sequenced was naive CD4+ T cells sorted from blood. Documented subset: CD45RA+ positively selected. The clonotype comes from a man aged 25-45 years in good health.

The chain's CDR3 is CASSSSALETQYF. Here the CDR3 DNA reads TGTGCCAGCAGCTCCTCGGCCCTAGAGACCCAGTACTTC. This rearrangement joins TRBV7-6 to TRBJ2-5, with no clear D. The CDR3 consists of 13 residues. The V end was cut by 4 bases, the J end by 4 bases, with 10 bases between. In germline, CDR1 is SGHVS, CDR2 FNYEAQ.